The rows below give T cell receptor beta chains drawn from one sample of a study of cytomegalovirus exposure and HLA in healthy donors. Profiling relied on immunoSEQ multiplex PCR, and the TCRdb table lists in-frame clones only, not all of them. The data show 150,000 to 200,000 clones, with around 81% seen just once and around 2% held by the top ten. The material sequenced was PBMCs. All receptors come from a man between 18 and 35 years old in good health and CMV-seronegative. The CDR3 runs from the conserved cysteine through the conserved F or W. A D gene is named only where the DNA matches it firmly. Only part of the rows carry a size: once, few, many, or a class if the clone is expanded.

len | d_gene | j_gene | v_gene | abundance | CDR3nt | CDR3aa
14 | TRBD1 | TRBJ2-5 | TRBV2 | few | TGTGCCAGCAGTGAGGACAGGTTTCGGGAGACCCAGTACTTC | CASSEDRFRETQYF
12 | . | TRBJ2-2 | TRBV7-2 | . | TGTGCCAGCAGCTTCCGCACCGGGGAGCTGTTTTTT | CASSFRTGELFF
13 | TRBD1 | TRBJ2-7 | TRBV7-2 | . | TGTGCCAGCAGGAGGCTGACAGGGGACGAGCAGTACTTC | CASRRLTGDEQYF
15 | . | TRBJ2-7 | TRBV30 | . | TGTGCCTGGAGTGTAGTATCAGGGCGCTTAGGGGAGCAGTACTTC | CAWSVVSGRLGEQYF
14 | . | TRBJ2-1 | TRBV4-3 | . | TGCGCCAGCAGCCAAGACGCGGCCTACAATGAGCAGTTCTTC | CASSQDAAYNEQFF
13 | . | TRBJ1-2 | TRBV28 | . | TGTGCCAGCAGTTTAAGTCGGGGTCATGGCTACACCTTC | CASSLSRGHGYTF
16 | TRBD2 | TRBJ2-1 | TRBV7-8 | . | TGTGCCAGCAGCCCGAGACTAGCCATTAAACCCAATGAGCAGTTCTTC | CASSPRLAIKPNEQFF
13 | . | TRBJ2-7 | TRBV2 | . | TGTGCCAGCAGTAAGGAGCGGTTCCACGAGCAGTACTTC | CASSKERFHEQYF
13 | . | TRBJ1-3 | TRBV11-2 | . | TGTGCCAGCAGGGCGACAGCCGGAAACACCATATATTTT | CASRATAGNTIYF
15 | . | TRBJ1-3 | TRBV11-2 | few | TGTGCCAGCAGCACGCAGGGTACCTCTGGAAACACCATATATTTT | CASSTQGTSGNTIYF
15 | TRBD1 | TRBJ1-2 | TRBV18 | . | TGTGCCAGCTCACCTATAGCAGGGGGCCACTATGGCTACACCTTC | CASSPIAGGHYGYTF
15 | . | TRBJ1-6 | TRBV7-2 | . | TGTGCCAGCAGCCCTTTTTCGGGGGAGGATTCACCCCTCCACTTT | CASSPFSGEDSPLHF
13 | . | TRBJ2-7 | TRBV19 | . | TGTGCCAGTAGTAACCTAGGATCCTACGAGCAGTACTTC | CASSNLGSYEQYF
14 | TRBD1 | TRBJ2-2 | TRBV19 | . | TGTGCCAGTACAACAGGGGTATCCCACGGGGAGCTGTTTTTT | CASTTGVSHGELFF
14 | TRBD2 | TRBJ2-5 | TRBV25-1 | . | TGTGCCAGCAGTGAATGGGGAGGGAGAGAGACCCAGTACTTC | CASSEWGGRETQYF
13 | . | TRBJ2-3 | TRBV2 | . | TGTGCCAGCAGCAAGACAGGCCCAGATACGCAGTATTTT | CASSKTGPDTQYF
15 | . | TRBJ1-4 | TRBV2 | . | TGTGCCAGCAGACTAGACAGGTCCCAGAATGAAAAACTGTTTTTT | CASRLDRSQNEKLFF
17 | . | TRBJ2-7 | TRBV4-1 | . | TGCGCCAGCAGCTTCCAGACAGCAAGGGTTACGAGGTACGAGCAGTACTTC | CASSFQTARVTRYEQYF
19 | TRBD2 | TRBJ2-2 | TRBV5-1 | once | TGCGCCAGCCGTCCCCTATGGACTAGCGGGGGGATGAACACCGGGGAGCTGTTTTTT | CASRPLWTSGGMNTGELFF
14 | TRBD1 | TRBJ2-7 | TRBV25-1 | . | TGTGCCAGCAGTGGTGGACAGGGGGCGTGCGAGCAGTACTTC | CASSGGQGACEQYF
15 | TRBD1 | TRBJ2-7 | TRBV5-1 | . | TGCGCCAGCAGCTTGGCCTACAGGGGCCCCTACGAGCAGTACTTC | CASSLAYRGPYEQYF
14 | . | TRBJ2-7 | TRBV5-1 | . | TGCGCCAGCAGCTTGGGCGGGGACCAATACGAGCAGTACTTC | CASSLGGDQYEQYF
17 | . | TRBJ1-5 | TRBV19 | . | TGTGCCAGTAGTACCCCTCAGCGTAGGCGGAGCAATCAGCCCCAGCATTTT | CASSTPQRRRSNQPQHF
11 | . | TRBJ2-7 | TRBV20-1 | . | TGCAGTGCTAGTGGGGGAGGCGAGCAGTACTTC | CSASGGGEQYF
17 | TRBD1 | TRBJ1-1 | TRBV19 | . | TGTGCCAGTAGTAACGGGGGGACAGGGGGCCTTCTCACTGAAGCTTTCTTT | CASSNGGTGGLLTEAFF
13 | TRBD2 | TRBJ2-3 | TRBV7-2 | . | TGTGCCAGCAGTCCCACGGGGGGGGATACGCAGTATTTT | CASSPTGGDTQYF
16 | TRBD1 | TRBJ1-5 | TRBV7-8 | few | TGTGCCAGCAGCTCGCGCTGGGCGACAGGGAATCAGCCCCAGCATTTT | CASSSRWATGNQPQHF
16 | TRBD1 | TRBJ2-5 | TRBV4-1 | . | TGCGCCAGCAGCCCTATCGTGGCAGGGGGCTCCGAGACCCAGTACTTC | CASSPIVAGGSETQYF